The rows below give T cell receptor beta chains drawn from one sample of a study of blood T cell repertoires in COVID-19. The table came from immunoSEQ multiplex PCR; TCRdb's copy has only in-frame clones and leaves some out. The sample lists approximately 99,000 clones; around 88% were seen once. The source material was peripheral blood. These TCRs come from a man in his fifties or sixties with COVID-19, enrolled during active disease. CDR3s include the opening cysteine and the closing phenylalanine or tryptophan. A D gene is named only where the DNA matches it firmly. Size is stated for part of the rows, as once, few or many counts, or as a class when the clone is expanded.

size	D	V	J	CDR3	DNA
.	.	TRBV4-3	TRBJ1-1	CASSQEVSGGNTEAFF	TGCGCCAGCAGCCAAGAGGTCTCGGGGGGGAATACTGAAGCTTTCTTT
few	TRBD1	TRBV18	TRBJ1-2	CASSPQTGRGYTF	TGTGCCAGCTCACCCCAGACAGGGAGAGGCTACACCTTC
.	.	TRBV11-2	TRBJ1-5	CASSLDRGRQPQHF	TGTGCCAGCAGCTTAGATCGGGGTCGTCAGCCCCAGCATTTT
.	.	TRBV24-1	TRBJ1-1	CATSDNSRAAEAFF	TGTGCCACCAGTGATAACTCCAGGGCCGCTGAAGCTTTCTTT
.	TRBD2	TRBV28	TRBJ2-1	CASSLLAGKYNEQFF	TGTGCCAGCAGTTTACTAGCGGGGAAATACAATGAGCAGTTCTTC
.	.	TRBV5-6	TRBJ1-5	CASSQTGRNQPQHF	TGTGCCAGCAGCCAAACAGGTCGCAATCAGCCCCAGCATTTT
.	TRBD1	TRBV24-1	TRBJ2-2	CATSDQGTGANGELFF	TGTGCCACCAGTGACCAAGGGACAGGGGCGAACGGGGAGCTGTTTTTT
once	.	TRBV19	TRBJ1-2	CASSTDRFGYTF	TGTGCCAGTAGTACTGACAGGTTTGGCTACACCTTC
once	.	TRBV7-2	TRBJ2-1	CASSLSGTGWDNEQFF	TGTGCCAGCAGCTTATCCGGGACTGGGTGGGACAATGAGCAGTTCTTC
.	.	TRBV3-1/TRBV3-2	TRBJ1-6	CASSAGSYNSPLHF	TGTGCCAGCAGCGCCGGGTCCTATAATTCACCCCTCCACTTT
.	TRBD1	TRBV27	TRBJ2-2	CASSRGLGNTGELFF	TGTGCCAGCAGTAGGGGGCTTGGGAACACCGGGGAGCTGTTTTTT
.	.	TRBV27	TRBJ2-7	CASSLWLGDSYEQYF	TGTGCCAGCAGTTTATGGTTAGGGGATTCCTACGAGCAGTACTTC
.	.	TRBV18	TRBJ2-1	CASSLLTDNNEQFF	TGTGCCAGCTCACTCCTGACAGATAACAATGAGCAGTTCTTC
.	.	TRBV27	TRBJ1-4	CASSPRLGHSNEKLFF	TGTGCCAGCAGTCCCCGTTTGGGGCACAGTAATGAAAAACTGTTTTTT
few	.	TRBV2	TRBJ2-1	CASSGDSLEQFF	TGTGCCAGCAGCGGCGACAGTCTTGAGCAGTTCTTC
.	TRBD2	TRBV3-1/TRBV3-2	TRBJ2-3	CASSRAFRGTSGASTDTQYF	TGTGCCAGCAGCCGAGCCTTCCGGGGGACTAGCGGGGCGAGCACAGATACGCAGTATTTT
.	.	TRBV7-3	TRBJ2-7	CASSDDDSYEQYF	TGTGCCAGCAGTGATGACGACAGCTACGAGCAGTACTTC
.	TRBD2	TRBV19	TRBJ2-3	CASSMSQGGTISTDTQYF	TGTGCCAGTAGTATGTCCCAGGGAGGGACGATTAGCACAGATACGCAGTATTTT
.	TRBD1	TRBV5-5	TRBJ1-4	CASSWGQGRTNEKLFF	TGTGCCAGCAGCTGGGGACAGGGCAGAACTAATGAAAAACTGTTTTTT
.	TRBD1	TRBV19	TRBJ2-2	CASSTTGAGELFF	TGTGCCAGTAGTACGACAGGGGCCGGGGAGCTGTTTTTT
.	TRBD2	TRBV5-4	TRBJ2-3	CASSAGSGGSGTQYF	TGTGCCAGCAGCGCCGGCTCCGGGGGGTCGGGTACGCAGTATTTT
.	.	TRBV5-5	TRBJ2-3	CASSSTDTQYF	TGTGCCAGCAGCTCTACAGATACGCAGTATTTT
.	.	TRBV30	TRBJ1-1	CAWTLLSESTEAFF	TGTGCCTGGACCTTACTTAGTGAGTCCACTGAAGCTTTCTTT
.	.	TRBV27	TRBJ2-6	CASSLKPSRPSGANVLTF	TGTGCCAGCAGTTTAAAGCCTAGTAGGCCCTCTGGGGCCAACGTCCTGACTTTC
.	TRBD2	TRBV30	TRBJ2-6	CAWSPLVAGGPGANVLTF	TGTGCCTGGAGCCCTCTGGTAGCGGGGGGGCCGGGGGCCAACGTCCTGACTTTC
.	.	TRBV2	TRBJ1-5	CASSKRRQSRVASNQPQHF	TGTGCCAGCAGTAAAAGAAGACAGTCAAGGGTGGCGAGCAATCAGCCCCAGCATTTT
.	.	TRBV3-1/TRBV3-2	TRBJ2-2	CASSQVQTRDTGELFF	TGTGCCAGCAGCCAAGTTCAGACCCGGGACACCGGGGAGCTGTTTTTT
few	.	TRBV7-2	TRBJ1-2	CASSLASRDGYTF	TGTGCCAGCAGCTTAGCGAGCAGGGATGGCTACACCTTC
.	.	TRBV27	TRBJ1-2	CASSTRDNYGYTF	TGTGCCAGCAGTACCCGGGATAACTATGGCTACACCTTC
.	TRBD1	TRBV4-3	TRBJ1-2	CASSQGGQGINYGYTF	TGCGCCAGCAGCCAGGGGGGACAGGGAATTAACTATGGCTACACCTTC
few	.	TRBV2	TRBJ1-5	CASSSILGSGQPQHF	TGTGCCAGCAGTTCCATTTTGGGGTCGGGACAGCCCCAGCATTTT
.	.	TRBV7-9	TRBJ1-6	CASSLVRTDNSPLHF	TGTGCCAGCAGCTTAGTAAGGACAGATAATTCACCCCTCCACTTT
.	TRBD2	TRBV4-2	TRBJ2-7	CASSPLLAGEQYF	TGTGCCAGCAGCCCCCTCCTAGCGGGCGAGCAGTACTTC
.	TRBD1	TRBV5-1	TRBJ1-6	CASSKGQEYSPLHF	TGCGCCAGCAGCAAGGGACAGGAGTATTCACCCCTCCACTTT
.	.	TRBV2	TRBJ1-2	CASIRGAGDYGYTF	TGTGCCAGCATCCGAGGAGCGGGGGACTATGGCTACACCTTC
.	TRBD1	TRBV3-1/TRBV3-2	TRBJ1-2	CASSETGGAYGYTF	TGTGCCAGCAGCGAGACAGGGGGCGCTTATGGCTACACCTTC
.	TRBD2	TRBV3-1/TRBV3-2	TRBJ2-1	CASSQGRDNEQFF	TGTGCCAGCAGCCAGGGGAGGGACAATGAGCAGTTCTTC
.	.	TRBV3-1/TRBV3-2	TRBJ2-3	CASSQATSKADTQYF	TGTGCCAGCAGCCAAGCCACTAGTAAGGCAGATACGCAGTATTTT
.	TRBD2	TRBV9	TRBJ2-7	CASSPGLAGSNAYEQYF	TGTGCCAGCAGCCCGGGACTAGCGGGGTCAAACGCCTACGAGCAGTACTTC
.	TRBD2	TRBV27	TRBJ2-2	CASSLAGGSNTGELFF	TGTGCCAGCAGTTTAGCGGGGGGGTCTAACACCGGGGAGCTGTTTTTT
.	TRBD1	TRBV3-1/TRBV3-2	TRBJ1-4	CASSQAGTGLEKLFF	TGTGCCAGCAGCCAAGCCGGGACAGGGCTTGAAAAACTGTTTTTT
.	TRBD1	TRBV5-1	TRBJ1-2	CASSYGTGTGYTF	TGCGCCAGCAGCTACGGGACAGGGACTGGCTACACCTTC
.	.	TRBV19	TRBJ1-5	CASSIDLVGATGNQPQHF	TGTGCCAGTAGTATAGATCTGGTGGGGGCAACAGGCAATCAGCCCCAGCATTTT
.	.	TRBV6-5	TRBJ1-1	CASSYVFGANTEAFF	TGTGCCAGCAGTTACGTCTTCGGTGCGAACACTGAAGCTTTCTTT
.	.	TRBV6-5	TRBJ1-1	CASSSQQGGRTEAFF	TGTGCCAGCAGTTCTCAACAGGGCGGTAGGACTGAAGCTTTCTTT
.	TRBD2	TRBV4-1	TRBJ2-3	CASSRLAGATDTQYF	TGCGCCAGCAGCCGACTAGCGGGGGCCACAGATACGCAGTATTTT
.	TRBD1	TRBV10-3	TRBJ1-5	CAIRQGVGGNQPQHF	TGTGCCATAAGACAGGGGGTGGGTGGCAATCAGCCCCAGCATTTT
.	TRBD2	TRBV29-1	TRBJ2-1	CSGRLAGSSYNEQFF	TGCAGCGGTAGACTAGCGGGGTCCTCCTACAATGAGCAGTTCTTC
.	TRBD1	TRBV2	TRBJ1-6	CASRQGAGSPLHF	TGTGCCAGCAGACAGGGGGCAGGTTCACCCCTCCACTTT